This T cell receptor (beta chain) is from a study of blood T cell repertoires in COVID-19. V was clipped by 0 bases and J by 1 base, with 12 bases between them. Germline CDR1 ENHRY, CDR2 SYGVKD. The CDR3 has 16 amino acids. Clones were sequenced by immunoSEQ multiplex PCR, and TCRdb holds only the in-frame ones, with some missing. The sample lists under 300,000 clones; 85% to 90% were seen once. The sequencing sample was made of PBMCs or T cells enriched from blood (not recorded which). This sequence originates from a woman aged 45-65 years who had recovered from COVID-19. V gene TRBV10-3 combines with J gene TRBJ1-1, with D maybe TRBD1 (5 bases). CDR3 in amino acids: CAISESGGASNTEAFF. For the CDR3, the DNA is TGTGCCATCAGTGAGTCGGGTGGGGCTTCGAACACTGAAGCTTTCTTT.